Shown below are 26 T cell receptor beta chains from a single sample sequenced in a study of T cells in Graves' hyperthyroidism and ophthalmopathy. From RNA transcripts, TCR beta CDR3 regions were amplified. HTBI primers drove first-round RT-PCR of the TCR CDR3. TCRdb passed the multiplex PCR reads through MiXCR, listing each CDR3 protein once. Here the sample spans 300,000 to 350,000 distinct CDR3 sequences, about 14% being singletons. The sequencing sample was made of blood. All receptors derive from a woman aged 25 to 39 with Graves' hyperthyroidism.

This clonotype was counted between two and nine times. The chain combines TRBV19 with TRBJ2-7; D may be TRBD2 (5 bases). There are 14 residues in the CDR3. V was pared by 5 bases and J by 6 bases, with 17 bases between. CDR1 and CDR2 (germline): LNHDA, SQIVND (reference sequence). The CDR3 here is CASSAGLAAGEQYF. CDR3 coding DNA: TGTGCCAGTAGTGCCGGACTTGCCGCCGGCGAGCAGTACTTC.

The chain links TRBV28 to TRBJ2-7; D possibly corresponds to TRBD2 (5 bases). CDR1 and CDR2 from the germline V gene are MDHEN and SYDVKM. Trimming shortened V by 7 bases and J by 3 bases, and 19 bases separated the two germline ends. The CDR3 runs 15 residues. CDR3 sequence: CASTTARGDSYEQYF. The CDR3 coding sequence is TGTGCCAGCACTACTGCCCGGGGAGATAGCTACGAGCAGTACTTC.

The chain carries TRBV6-1 and TRBJ1-3; no clear D. The V end lost 6 bases, the J end lost 7 bases, and 7 bases lay between the germline ends. CDR3 length: 11 residues. Germline CDR1 MNHNS, CDR2 SASEGT. For the CDR3, the DNA is TGTGCCAGCAGCTCCGAGAACACCATATATTTT. Protein: CASSSENTIYF.

DNA for the CDR3: TGTGCCAGCAGCCTTACGGCGGGACAGCCCCTCACAGATACGCAGTATTTT. Its protein is CASSLTAGQPLTDTQYF. This chain joins TRBV5-6 and TRBJ2-3; TRBD1 is a possible D gene (7 bases). CDR1 is SGHDT and CDR2 is YYEEEE in the germline V gene. Trimming pared 4 bases from V and 2 bases from J, leaving 20 bases between. The CDR3 sequence is 17 residues long.

This chain joins TRBV2 and TRBJ2-3; D may be TRBD1 (6 bases). In germline, CDR1 is SNHLY, CDR2 FYNNEI. V was clipped by 5 bases and J by 5 bases, with 17 bases between them. CDR3 length equals 15 residues. This chain's CDR3 is CASSRAGVRGDTQYF. As DNA, the CDR3 is TGTGCCAGCAGTCGGGCAGGGGTTAGAGGAGATACGCAGTATTTT.

This clonotype was counted a few times. This rearrangement joins TRBV4-2 to TRBJ2-5; TRBD2 aligns across 12 bases. V was clipped by 2 bases and J by 5 bases; unmatched bases: 3. CDR3 length equals 15 residues. From germline, CDR1 is LGHNA and CDR2 YNFKEQ. In DNA form, the CDR3 reads TGTGCCAGCAGCCAACGGACTAGCGGGACCGAGACCCAGTACTTC. This sequence encodes CASSQRTSGTETQYF.

The V and J genes are TRBV14 and TRBJ2-5; no firm D call. CDR1 and CDR2 from the germline V gene are SGHDN and FVKESK. The CDR3 extends over 13 amino acids. V lost 4 bases and J 2 bases, leaving 8 bases between the germline ends. The CDR3 spells CASSLQNQETQYF. The DNA of the CDR3 is TGTGCCAGCAGCCTCCAGAATCAAGAGACCCAGTACTTC. The whole variable domain, remainder taken from reference TRBV14 and TRBJ2-5, is EAGVTQFPSHSVIEKGQTVTLRCDPISGHDNLYWYRRVMGKEIKFLLHFVKESKQDESGMPNNRFLAERTGGTYSTLKVQPAELEDSGVYFCASSLQNQETQYFGPGTRLLVL.

The gene calls are TRBV4-2 and TRBJ2-2, with D perhaps TRBD2 (5 bases). The CDR3 has 16 residues. CDR1 is LGHNA, CDR2 YNFKEQ, per germline. The V gene lost 4 bases and the J gene lost 0 bases, with 12 bases spanning the gap. DNA for the CDR3: TGTGCCAGCAGCCCCCGGACTTATCCGAACACCGGGGAGCTGTTTTTT. It is translated as CASSPRTYPNTGELFF.

This sequence joins TRBV9 and TRBJ2-3, with 8 bases matching TRBD2. CDR1 and CDR2 (germline): SGDLS, YYNGEE. Trimming cost V 3 bases and J 5 bases; bases outside gene matches: 5. The CDR3 runs 14 residues. CDR3 region: CASSGAGGVDTQYF. Written as DNA, the CDR3 is TGTGCCAGCAGCGGTGCGGGAGGCGTAGATACGCAGTATTTT.

There are many counts of this clonotype. CDR3 residues: CSVAGRLAGAHEQFF. CDR3 in DNA: TGCAGCGTTGCCGGGCGGCTAGCGGGAGCCCATGAGCAGTTCTTC. The genes are TRBV29-1 and TRBJ2-1; the match to TRBD2 covers 10 bases. The CDR3 runs to 15 residues. Trimming cost V 4 bases and J 8 bases; bases outside gene matches: 11. CDR1 and CDR2 from the germline V gene are SQVTM and ANQGSEA.

The chain joins TRBV5-4 to TRBJ1-1; D might be TRBD1 (5 bases). V lost 3 bases and J 3 bases, leaving 12 bases between the germline ends. From germline, CDR1 is SGHNT and CDR2 YYREEE (reference sequence). The CDR3 spans 14 residues. CDR3: CASSSGLADTEAFF. The CDR3 DNA sequence: TGTGCCAGCAGCTCGGGGCTGGCAGACACTGAAGCTTTCTTT.

This clonotype has a count of ten or more. The V call is TRBV12-5, the J call TRBJ2-5; perhaps TRBD1 as D (6 bases). The CDR3 length is 15 residues. The germline V gene encodes CDR1 LGHNT and CDR2 FRNRAP. Trimming shortened V by 5 bases and J by 5 bases, and 18 bases separated the two germline ends. The CDR3 reads CASGHSPTGLETQYF. In DNA form, the CDR3 reads TGTGCTAGTGGTCACTCCCCGACAGGTCTGGAGACCCAGTACTTC.

The chain joins TRBV28 to TRBJ1-5; 11 nucleotides line up with TRBD1. J gave up 4 bases and V 5 bases, and 4 bases lay outside the gene matches. This CDR3 is 15 amino acids long. CDR1 is MDHEN and CDR2 is SYDVKM in the germline V gene. The CDR3 DNA is TGTGCCAGCAGTCAAGGGACAGGGGGGAATCAGCCCCAGCATTTT. It translates to CASSQGTGGNQPQHF.

This clonotype has more than one count but fewer than ten. The chain joins TRBV9 to TRBJ2-3; 7 nucleotides line up with TRBD2. CDR1 and CDR2 from the germline V gene are SGDLS and YYNGEE. The CDR3 runs 16 residues. V lost 4 bases, J lost 4 bases, and 12 bases stayed unmatched. This CDR3 is CASSSRGGSSADTQYF. CDR3 coding DNA: TGTGCCAGCAGCTCTAGAGGCGGGAGCAGCGCAGATACGCAGTATTTT.

This sequence joins TRBV5-4 and TRBJ1-6, with D possibly being TRBD1 (6 bases). Germline CDR1 and CDR2: SGHNT and YYREEE (reference sequence). V was trimmed by 4 bases and J by 14 bases, leaving 22 bases between them. CDR3 length equals 15 residues. This CDR3 is CASSRLGGDRGALHF. DNA of the CDR3: TGTGCCAGCAGCCGCCTAGGGGGGGACCGCGGGGCCCTCCACTTT.

This clonotype was seen ten or more times. The chain has TRBV7-9 and TRBJ1-1, with 11 bases lining up with TRBD1. The ends lost 5 bases at V and 7 bases at J; junction bases unmatched: 12. CDR3 length: 16 amino acids. The germline gives CDR1 SEHNR, CDR2 FQNEAQ (reference sequence). CDR3 sequence (DNA): TGTGCCAGCAGCCCGCTGGGGACAGGGGGATCGAATGAAGCTTTCTTT. Translating gives CASSPLGTGGSNEAFF.

This clonotype was recorded many times. The chain carries TRBV19 and TRBJ1-5; D uncertain. CDR1 LNHDA and CDR2 SQIVND come from the germline V gene (reference sequence). V shed 4 bases and J shed 2 bases, with 15 bases lying between them. The CDR3 extends over 16 amino acids. This CDR3 reads CASSRRRDYGNQPQHF. Here the CDR3 DNA reads TGTGCCAGTAGTAGACGAAGAGATTATGGCAATCAGCCCCAGCATTTT.

On this clonotype itself: This may be a read error, as it is one base from a much larger clone. The CDR3 here is CATSTLSRVADQPQHF. DNA for the CDR3: TGTGCCACCAGCACATTAAGCAGGGTCGCTGATCAGCCCCAGCATTTT. The chain recombines TRBV15 with TRBJ1-5, with D perhaps matching TRBD1 (5 bases). The CDR3 covers 16 residues. In germline, CDR1 is LNHNV, CDR2 YYDKDF (reference sequence). The V and J ends lost 4 bases and 5 bases respectively, with 18 bases between them.

This clonotype was counted a few times. V usage is TRBV19 and J usage is TRBJ2-1; D might be TRBD2 (5 bases). V gave up 8 bases and J gave up 11 bases, with 22 bases separating them. The CDR3 sequence is 14 residues long. Germline CDR1 and CDR2: LNHDA and SQIVND (reference sequence). This chain's CDR3 is CASHPGKIGWKQFF. Here the CDR3 DNA reads TGTGCCAGTCACCCGGGAAAAATCGGTTGGAAGCAGTTCTTC.

CDR3 DNA: TGCAGTGCTAGAGATGCTTCGGCTGGGGCCAACGTCCTGACTTTC. It is translated as CSARDASAGANVLTF. This chain links TRBV20-1 with TRBJ2-6; D is ambiguous. V lost 0 bases, J lost 2 bases, and 8 bases lay in between. The CDR3 runs to 15 residues. Per the germline V gene, CDR1 is DFQATT and CDR2 is SNEGSKA (reference sequence).

This clonotype was recorded many times. The gene calls are TRBV6-2 or TRBV6-3 and TRBJ2-7, with D tentatively TRBD1 (6 bases). The germline CDR1 and CDR2 sequences are MNHEY and SVGEGT. The CDR3 runs 15 residues. V gave up 3 bases and J gave up 2 bases, with 14 bases separating them. The CDR3 sequence: CASSYIQGLPYEQYF. The CDR3 region has the DNA TGTGCCAGCAGTTATATCCAGGGGCTTCCCTACGAGCAGTACTTC.

This clonotype was recorded a few times. The rearrangement uses TRBV19 and TRBJ2-1, with 9 bases identical to TRBD1. After removal of 7 bases from V and 4 bases from J, the junction contained 11 bases not matched to a gene. Germline CDR1 and CDR2: LNHDA and SQIVND (reference sequence). CDR3 length: 16 residues. CDR3 amino acids: CASKPLDRGPYNEQFF. DNA of the CDR3: TGTGCCAGTAAGCCTTTGGACAGGGGACCGTACAATGAGCAGTTCTTC.

This clonotype came up many times. The chain has TRBV28 and TRBJ1-1, with TRBD1 matching over 7 bases. The CDR3 contains 16 residues. Per germline, CDR1 MDHEN and CDR2 SYDVKM. The V and J ends lost 6 bases and 6 bases, in that order; junction bases with no gene match: 16. The chain's CDR3 is CASRAGTAKWGAEAFF. CDR3 coding DNA: TGTGCCAGCAGGGCCGGGACAGCTAAATGGGGCGCTGAAGCTTTCTTT.

This clonotype was recorded many times. This chain connects TRBV10-3 to TRBJ1-5; D might be TRBD1 (5 bases). The germline gives CDR1 ENHRY, CDR2 SYGVKD. This CDR3 spans 15 amino acids. Trimming removed 11 bases at V and 2 bases at J, with 19 bases between. The CDR3 coding sequence is TGTGCCTTCTACGGTGGGGAGGGGCGCAATCAGCCCCAGCATTTT. It encodes CAFYGGEGRNQPQHF.

The V call is TRBV7-8, the J call TRBJ2-5; tentative D call: TRBD1 (8 bases). Deletions cut 2 bases from V and 4 bases from J, with 17 bases between. CDR3 length: 16 residues. CDR1 is SGHVS, CDR2 FQNEAQ, per germline. Written as DNA, the CDR3 is TGTGCCAGCAGCTTAAGGGGGGGTGACAGGGGAGAGACCCAGTACTTC. Residues: CASSLRGGDRGETQYF.

This clonotype has a handful of counts. The chain has TRBV25-1 and TRBJ2-3; D is undetermined. Looked up from germline, CDR1 is MGHDK and CDR2 is SYGVNS. The V and J ends lost 4 bases and 6 bases respectively, with 8 bases between them. The CDR3 has 12 residues. The CDR3 DNA reads TGTGCCAGCAGTGTTGTTTCGGATACGCAGTATTTT. This sequence encodes CASSVVSDTQYF.